The 26 T cell receptor beta chains listed next were all sequenced from one sample in a study of T cells and Merkel cell carcinoma outcomes. Only in-frame clones appear in the TCRdb table, and some are missing; sequencing was by immunoSEQ multiplex PCR. The repertoire holds some 15,000 clones, with around 87% as singletons. Sequenced: tumor tissue from Merkel cell carcinoma. The receptors derive from a human donor with Merkel cell carcinoma.

The V gene is TRBV2, the J gene TRBJ1-2; 7 positions match TRBD1. The CDR3 is 14 amino acids. The J segment lost 4 bases and the V segment lost 6 bases, leaving 8 bases of the junction unmatched. Per the germline V gene, CDR1 is SNHLY and CDR2 is FYNNEI. CDR3 sequence reads: CASRADRAGYGYTF. The CDR3 nucleotides read TGTGCCAGCAGGGCCGACAGGGCGGGCTATGGCTACACCTTC.

The chain has TRBV19 and TRBJ2-7; perhaps TRBD2 as D (5 bases). The V and J ends lost 1 base and 9 bases respectively, with 13 bases between them. There are 13 residues in the CDR3. Germline CDR1 reads LNHDA; CDR2 reads SQIVND (reference sequence). The CDR3 sequence: CASSIAVGDAQYF. The CDR3 coding sequence is TGTGCCAGTAGTATAGCGGTCGGGGATGCGCAGTACTTC.

This clone was counted once. V usage is TRBV7-9 and J usage is TRBJ2-7, with D unclear. The V gene lost 6 bases and the J gene lost 3 bases, with 9 bases spanning the gap. The CDR3 spans 12 residues. Germline CDR1 and CDR2: SEHNR and FQNEAQ (reference sequence). DNA for the CDR3: TGTGCCAGCAGGTCACGAGACTACGAGCAGTACTTC. It is translated as CASRSRDYEQYF. The full variable domain, in which reference TRBV7-9 and TRBJ2-7 provide the parts outside the CDR3, is DTGVSQNPRHKITKRGQNVTFRCDPISEHNRLYWYRQTLGQGPEFLTYFQNEAQLEKSRLLSDRFSAERPKGSFSTLEIQRTEQGDSAMYLCASRSRDYEQYFGPGTRLTVT.

V and J are TRBV9 and TRBJ1-3; maybe TRBD1 (5 bases). The CDR3 is 17 residues long. Looked up from germline, CDR1 is SGDLS and CDR2 is YYNGEE. Trimming removed 2 bases from V and 0 bases from J, with 15 bases in between. The CDR3 DNA reads TGTGCCAGCAGCGTCCAAGGGACTCAATACTCTGGAAACACCATATATTTT. Translation: CASSVQGTQYSGNTIYF.

The chain is built from TRBV5-1 and TRBJ1-2; D is ambiguous. V was trimmed by 9 bases and J by 5 bases, leaving 20 bases between them. Germline V gene data show CDR1 as SGHRS and CDR2 as YFSETQ. The CDR3 length is 14 residues. The CDR3 coding sequence is TGCGCCACCAGGCAGGTCCAACTTCGATATGGCTACACCTTC. Its translation: CATRQVQLRYGYTF.

This clone has a single count. This sequence joins TRBV4-2 and TRBJ2-5; D not resolved. Germline loops: CDR1 LGHNA, CDR2 YNFKEQ. This CDR3 contains 14 residues. V lost 0 bases, J lost 5 bases, and 10 bases lay in between. In DNA form, the CDR3 reads TGTGCCAGCAGCCAAGACCGACAACGGGAGACCCAGTACTTC. As protein: CASSQDRQRETQYF.

CDR3 amino acids: CASSLPGTAEKLFF. In DNA form, the CDR3 reads TGTGCCAGCAGCTTACCGGGGACCGCGGAAAAACTGTTTTTT. The chain is built from TRBV7-8 and TRBJ1-4; a possible D gene is TRBD1 (5 bases). Germline V CDR1 and CDR2: SGHVS, FQNEAQ. V was clipped by 2 bases and J by 8 bases, with 12 bases between them. The CDR3 spans 14 residues. The variable domain in full, completed from reference TRBV7-8 and TRBJ1-4, reads GAGVSQSPRYKVAKRGQDVALRCDPISGHVSLFWYQQALGQGPEFLTYFQNEAQLDKSGLPSDRFFAERPEGSVSTLKIQRTQQEDSAVYLCASSLPGTAEKLFFGSGTQLSVL.

The CDR3 loop is CSVDLQSSGRANEQFF. Written as DNA, the CDR3 is TGCAGCGTTGATCTCCAAAGTAGCGGGAGGGCGAATGAGCAGTTCTTC. The chain is built from TRBV29-1 and TRBJ2-1, with 11 bases matching TRBD2. The CDR3 has 16 amino acids. V lost 3 bases to trimming and J lost 7 bases; unmatched junction nucleotides: 11. Germline V gives CDR1 SQVTM, CDR2 ANQGSEA.

V and J are TRBV6-1 and TRBJ1-2, with 12 bases that match TRBD1. CDR1 is MNHNS, CDR2 SASEGT, per germline. Trimming took 3 bases from V and 8 from J; bases not matched to a gene: 13. The CDR3 is 17 amino acids. CDR3 DNA: TGTGCCAGCAGTGACCCCGGGACAGGGGGCGGTAGTTGGGGCTACACCTTC. Translating gives CASSDPGTGGGSWGYTF.

To note about this clone: The junction shows a germline mismatch at one end, possibly a read error. The rearrangement uses TRBV14 and TRBJ2-2; 8 bases line up with TRBD2. The CDR3 has 16 amino acids. Germline V gives CDR1 SGHDN, CDR2 FVKESK. CDR3 sequence reads: CASSVSGTRITWELFF. CDR3 sequence (DNA): TGTGCCAGCAGCGTATCCGGGACTAGAATCACCTGGGAGCTGTTTTTT.

The genes are TRBV2 and TRBJ2-1; 7 bases line up with TRBD2. The V and J ends lost 4 bases and 7 bases, in that order; junction bases with no gene match: 1. The CDR3 spans 12 residues. The germline V gene encodes CDR1 SNHLY and CDR2 FYNNEI. CDR3 bases: TGTGCCAGCAGTGCGGGGGGTAATGAGCAGTTCTTC. The encoded protein is CASSAGGNEQFF.

The table lists this clone with a few counts. V usage is TRBV29-1 and J usage is TRBJ1-1, with D possibly matching TRBD1 (6 bases). V lost 1 base to trimming and J lost 3 bases, with 12 bases between them. CDR1 is SQVTM and CDR2 is ANQGSEA in the germline V gene. The CDR3 runs to 14 residues. The CDR3 DNA reads as TGCAGCGTTGAAGTGCGGGGGCGAGACACTGAAGCTTTCTTT. Translation gives CSVEVRGRDTEAFF. Full variable domain (rest looked up from reference TRBV29-1 and TRBJ1-1): SAVISQKPSRDICQRGTSLTIQCQVDSQVTMMFWYRQQPGQSLTLIATANQGSEATYESGFVIDKFPISRPNLTFSTLTVSNMSPEDSSIYLCSVEVRGRDTEAFFGQGTRLTVV.

The chain couples TRBV11-2 to TRBJ2-2; a possible D gene is TRBD2 (5 bases). CDR3 length: 14 amino acids. Germline V gene sequence: CDR1 SGHAT, CDR2 FQNNGV. V was shortened by 5 bases and J by 7 bases, with 14 bases between the two germline ends. This CDR3 reads CASSPGGLDGELFF. CDR3 nucleotides: TGTGCCAGCAGCCCCGGCGGGCTCGACGGGGAGCTGTTTTTT.

The chain employs TRBV5-1 and TRBJ2-5, with TRBD2 matching over 10 bases. CDR3 length: 14 residues. V lost 4 bases and J lost 5; bases outside the gene matches: 5. Germline CDR1 SGHRS, CDR2 YFSETQ. CDR3 coding DNA: TGCGCCAGCAGCCCGGGACTAGCGAGGGAGACCCAGTACTTC. Amino acid sequence: CASSPGLARETQYF.

The chain joins TRBV5-1 to TRBJ1-2; possibly TRBD1 for D (6 bases). The CDR3 runs 14 residues. Trimming stripped 1 base from V and 2 bases from J, with 9 bases between. The germline gives CDR1 SGHRS, CDR2 YFSETQ. CDR3 in amino acids: CASSLMQGNYGYTF. CDR3 in DNA: TGCGCCAGCAGCTTGATGCAGGGGAACTATGGCTACACCTTC.

About this clone: A junction boundary mismatches the germline segment, possibly from a read error. The rearrangement links TRBV5-1 to TRBJ2-1; D possibly corresponds to TRBD2 (5 bases). Germline values: CDR1 SGHRS, CDR2 YFSETQ. This CDR3 contains 14 residues. The CDR3 sequence: CVSSLEAVSVEQFF. CDR3 DNA sequence: TGCGTCAGCAGCCTGGAGGCAGTTTCGGTTGAGCAGTTCTTC.

The rearrangement uses TRBV20-1 and TRBJ2-1; D uncertain. Trimming took off 3 bases at V and 7 bases at J, with 7 bases between the two ends. CDR3 size: 11 residues. Per the germline V gene, CDR1 is DFQATT and CDR2 is SNEGSKA (reference sequence). CDR3 amino acids: CSARIANEQFF. The CDR3 coding sequence is TGCAGTGCTAGGATTGCGAATGAGCAGTTCTTC.

The chain recombines TRBV30 with TRBJ1-6; D perhaps matches TRBD1 (6 bases). V shed 0 bases and J shed 6 bases, with 6 bases lying between them. Germline values: CDR1 GTSNPN, CDR2 SVGIG (reference sequence). This CDR3 contains 13 residues. The CDR3 protein is CAWSVQGNSPLHF. The CDR3 DNA follows: TGTGCCTGGAGTGTACAGGGTAATTCACCCCTCCACTTT.

This chain links TRBV7-9 with TRBJ2-5; 9 nucleotides align to TRBD1. V shed 7 bases and J 2 bases; nucleotides not matched to a gene: 8. The CDR3 has 15 residues. From germline, CDR1 is SEHNR and CDR2 FQNEAQ (reference sequence). The CDR3 loop reads CASNWGTGSQETQYF. As DNA, the CDR3 is TGTGCCAGCAACTGGGGGACAGGGTCTCAAGAGACCCAGTACTTC.

The V and J genes are TRBV5-1 and TRBJ2-7, with D unclear. CDR3 length: 13 amino acids. The V and J ends lost 0 bases and 3 bases respectively, with 7 bases between them. CDR1 is SGHRS and CDR2 is YFSETQ in the germline V gene. In DNA, the CDR3 is TGCGCCAGCAGCTTGGCTGGCATCTACGAGCAGTACTTC. This sequence encodes CASSLAGIYEQYF. The full variable domain, rest sourced from reference TRBV5-1 and TRBJ2-7, is KAGVTQTPRYLIKTRGQQVTLSCSPISGHRSVSWYQQTPGQGLQFLFEYFSETQRNKGNFPGRFSGRQFSNSRSEMNVSTLELGDSALYLCASSLAGIYEQYFGPGTRLTVT.

This clone was recorded a few times. The V and J genes are TRBV12-5 and TRBJ2-7; either TRBD1 or TRBD2 may supply D (5 bases each). The CDR3 has 13 amino acids. CDR1 is LGHNT, CDR2 FRNRAP, per germline. Trimming took 6 bases from V and 4 from J, leaving 13 bases between them. The CDR3 region has the DNA TGTGCTAGTGGCCGGGACCCGGGGTACGAGCAGTACTTC. Translated, it gives CASGRDPGYEQYF.

The chain links TRBV9 to TRBJ2-3, with 13 nucleotides matching TRBD2. The V segment lost 3 bases and the J segment 5 bases; nucleotides outside the gene matches: 9. The CDR3 has 17 residues. CDR1 and CDR2 (germline): SGDLS, YYNGEE. The CDR3 DNA reads as TGTGCCAGCAGCGCCCGGGGGACTAGCGGGACGAGAGATACGCAGTATTTT. It codes for CASSARGTSGTRDTQYF.

The chain couples TRBV5-1 to TRBJ2-3; D call uncertain. Trimming shortened V by 4 bases and J by 5 bases, and 8 bases separated the two germline ends. This CDR3 is 12 amino acids long. Germline CDR1 and CDR2: SGHRS and YFSETQ. This chain's CDR3 is CASSPNQDTQYF. CDR3 DNA: TGCGCCAGCAGCCCCAATCAAGATACGCAGTATTTT.

V usage is TRBV6-6 and J usage is TRBJ2-1; TRBD2 matches 14 bases. J gave up 6 bases and V 6 bases, and 4 bases lay outside the gene matches. This CDR3 has 15 residues. Germline V CDR1 and CDR2: MNHNY, SVGAGI (reference sequence). The CDR3 DNA reads TGTGCCAGCAGCGAGGGACTAGCGGGAGTCAATGAGCAGTTCTTC. Translating it yields CASSEGLAGVNEQFF.

There are a few counts of this clone. The chain combines TRBV19 with TRBJ1-5, with a possible D match to TRBD1 (5 bases). The CDR3 spans 15 residues. Germline lookup yields CDR1 LNHDA and CDR2 SQIVND (reference sequence). Between the trimmed V and J ends, which lost 6 bases and 2 bases, there was a span of 14 bases. The CDR3 DNA reads TGTGCCAGTAGATCACAGGAGTGGGGCAATCAGCCCCAGCATTTT. Its protein product is CASRSQEWGNQPQHF.

V usage is TRBV5-1 and J usage is TRBJ2-7; weak D call: TRBD1 (6 bases). Between the trimmed V and J ends, which lost 7 bases and 0 bases, there was a span of 14 bases. Germline values: CDR1 SGHRS, CDR2 YFSETQ. The CDR3 spans 14 residues. The CDR3 loop is CASQSGASSYEQYF. The CDR3 DNA reads TGCGCCAGCCAATCAGGGGCTAGCTCCTACGAGCAGTACTTC.